What follows describes a single T cell receptor (beta chain). V lost 0 bases and J lost 6, with 13 bases in between. This CDR3 comprises 15 residues. Per the germline V gene, CDR1 is SGHRS and CDR2 is YFSETQ. Authors' processing steps: By means of reference gene primer amplification, nucleated cell counts were estimated. Profiled with immunoSEQ multiplex PCR; TCRdb holds only in-frame clones, not every one. The V and J calls and clone size were taken over from that table, and D and trimming were inferred from the DNA. The sample shows approximately 210,000 clones, 84% of them seen only once. The sample is drawn from a study of blood T cell repertoires in COVID-19. Study background: The United States, Italy and Spain supplied acute and convalescent COVID-19 samples. PBMCs, B-cell-depleted T cells, or T cells provided the cDNA or gDNA that made up the material.

The sample taken for sequencing was peripheral blood. This chain links TRBV5-1 with TRBJ1-5, with D unresolved. This clonotype was obtained from a human donor in a cohort sampled during active COVID-19. The DNA for the CDR3 is TGCGCCAGCAGCTTGGACGGGATCGGAGCTCAGCCCCAGCATTTT. This encodes CASSLDGIGAQPQHF.